The clone carrying this TCR beta chain was found once. This entry comes from a study of blood T cell repertoires in COVID-19. Study summary: Samples came from the United States, Italy and Spain, spanning acute and convalescent COVID-19. The analysed material was cDNA or gDNA that came from T cells, B-cell-depleted T cells, or PBMCs.

Per the study methods: Reference gene primer amplification yielded estimated nucleated cell counts. Profiling relied on immunoSEQ multiplex PCR, and the TCRdb table lists in-frame clones only, not all of them. The DNA gave D and trimming, while V, J and clone size come from that table. The sample consists of about 200,000 clones, 80% to 90% of them appearing once. Germline V lookup: CDR1 ENHRY, CDR2 SYGVKD. The CDR3 contains 15 residues. V gave up 2 bases and J gave up 5 bases; unmatched junction bases: 6. The receptor was derived from a man in his fifties or sixties with acute or convalescent COVID-19. Source material: peripheral blood. V gene TRBV10-3 combines with J gene TRBJ1-5; 7 bases fit TRBD1. This CDR3 is CAISEAAGGHQPQHF. Written as DNA, the CDR3 is TGTGCCATCAGTGAGGCGGCAGGGGGGCATCAGCCCCAGCATTTT.